The present T cell receptor (beta chain) was sequenced within a study of molecular identifiers for immune sequencing clone quantification. The wider study: Replicates involved a five-way split of RNA from around 20,000 or 100,000 naive CD8 cells, with sequencing of four.

The CDR3 covers 18 residues. The ends lost 1 base at V and 4 bases at J; junction bases unmatched: 14. Looked up from germline, CDR1 is SGHAT and CDR2 is FQNNGV. In TCRdb, the PCR reads were re-called with MiXCR into one record per CDR3 protein. The data contain approximately 680,000 distinct CDR3 sequences, 25% of them singletons. The source material was naive CD8+ T cells from blood, with Jurkat cell RNA spiked in. Subset denoted: FACS-sorted CD8+CD4-CCR7+CD45RA+ naive T cells. The chain couples TRBV11-2 to TRBJ1-1; the match to TRBD1 covers 8 bases. This receptor was taken from a human donor in good health. Some libraries in this study had Jurkat cell RNA spiked in. The CDR3 loop is CASSLVGQGHTSGTEAFF. The CDR3 nucleotides are TGTGCCAGCAGCTTAGTCGGACAGGGTCACACCTCGGGCACTGAAGCTTTCTTT.